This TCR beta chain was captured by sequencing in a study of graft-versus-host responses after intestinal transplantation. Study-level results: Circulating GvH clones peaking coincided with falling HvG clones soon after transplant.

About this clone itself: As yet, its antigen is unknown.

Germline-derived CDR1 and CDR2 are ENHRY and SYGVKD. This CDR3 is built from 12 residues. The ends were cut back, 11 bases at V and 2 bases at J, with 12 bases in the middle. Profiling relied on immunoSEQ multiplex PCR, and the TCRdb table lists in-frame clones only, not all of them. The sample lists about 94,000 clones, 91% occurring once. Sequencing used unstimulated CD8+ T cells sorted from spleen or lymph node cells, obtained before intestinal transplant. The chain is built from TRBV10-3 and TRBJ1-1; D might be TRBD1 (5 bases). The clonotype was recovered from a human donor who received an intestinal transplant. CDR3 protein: CAPRTSNTEAFF. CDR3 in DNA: TGTGCCCCCCGGACAAGCAACACTGAAGCTTTCTTT.